The TCR beta chain under discussion was sequenced for a study of T cells in Graves' hyperthyroidism and ophthalmopathy. Amplification of TCR beta CDR3 regions was performed using RNA transcripts as template. The HTBI primer set drove a first-round RT-PCR of the TCR CDR3. TCRdb processed the multiplex PCR reads anew with MiXCR; each CDR3 protein has one entry. The table shows about 600,000 distinct CDR3 sequences, with more than 15% occurring only once. PBMCs were obtained from about 9.9 ml fresh peripheral blood. Germline CDR1 reads KGHSH; CDR2 reads LQKENI. V lost 5 bases to trimming and J lost 4 bases, with 11 bases between them. There are 13 residues in the CDR3. The table lists this clonotype with many counts.

What was sequenced was blood. This clonotype was sampled from a middle-aged woman with Graves' ophthalmopathy. The V gene is TRBV18, the J gene TRBJ1-1, with TRBD1 as a possible D gene (6 bases). CDR3 sequence reads: CASSMGAGTEAFF. CDR3 bases: TGTGCCAGCTCAATGGGGGCTGGCACTGAAGCTTTCTTT.